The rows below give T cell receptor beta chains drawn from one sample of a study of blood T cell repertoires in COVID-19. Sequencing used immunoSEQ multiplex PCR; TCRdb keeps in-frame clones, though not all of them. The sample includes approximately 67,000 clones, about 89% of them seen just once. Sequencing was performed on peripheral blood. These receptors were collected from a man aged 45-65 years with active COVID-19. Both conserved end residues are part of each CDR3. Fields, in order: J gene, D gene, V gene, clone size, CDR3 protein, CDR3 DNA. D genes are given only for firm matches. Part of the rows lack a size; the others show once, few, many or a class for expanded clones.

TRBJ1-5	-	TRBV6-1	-	CASSETWGHSNQPQHF	TGTGCCAGCAGTGAAACATGGGGACATAGCAATCAGCCCCAGCATTTT
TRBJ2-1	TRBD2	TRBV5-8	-	CASSSGLAGPSYNEQFF	TGTGCCAGCAGCTCCGGACTAGCGGGACCCTCCTACAATGAGCAGTTCTTC
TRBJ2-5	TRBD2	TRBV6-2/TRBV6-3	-	CASSPLTSGSQETQYF	TGTGCCAGCAGTCCCCTGACTAGCGGGTCCCAAGAGACCCAGTACTTC
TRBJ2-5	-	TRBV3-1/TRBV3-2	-	CASSQAFYRVASETQYF	TGTGCCAGCAGCCAAGCTTTCTACAGGGTCGCCTCAGAGACCCAGTACTTC
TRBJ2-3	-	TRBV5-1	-	CASSPDSRGDTQYF	TGCGCCAGCAGCCCGGACTCGAGGGGGGATACGCAGTATTTT
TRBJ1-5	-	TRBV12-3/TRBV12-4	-	CASSLARDQPQHF	TGTGCCAGCAGTTTAGCTCGGGATCAGCCCCAGCATTTT
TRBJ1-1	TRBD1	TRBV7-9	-	CASSWGRQGPEAFF	TGTGCCAGCAGCTGGGGAAGACAGGGGCCCGAGGCTTTCTTT
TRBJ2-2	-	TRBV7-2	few	CASSSRMDTGELFF	TGTGCCAGCAGCTCTAGGATGGACACCGGGGAGCTGTTTTTT
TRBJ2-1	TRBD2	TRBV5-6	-	CASSPGLAGGPSYNEQFF	TGTGCCAGCAGCCCGGGACTAGCGGGAGGGCCCTCCTACAATGAGCAGTTCTTC
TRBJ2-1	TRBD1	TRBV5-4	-	CASSARVQGNNEQFF	TGTGCCAGCAGCGCGAGAGTACAGGGGAACAATGAGCAGTTCTTC
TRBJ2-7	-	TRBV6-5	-	CVIVADSYEQYF	TGTGTAATTGTGGCGGACTCCTACGAGCAGTACTTC
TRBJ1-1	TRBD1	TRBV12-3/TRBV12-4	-	CASNGQGITEAFF	TGTGCCAGCAATGGACAGGGGATTACTGAAGCTTTCTTT
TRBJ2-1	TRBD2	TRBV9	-	CASSVGGSGSVYEQFF	TGTGCCAGCAGCGTAGGTGGTAGCGGGAGTGTCTATGAGCAGTTCTTC
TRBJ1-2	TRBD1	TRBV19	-	CASTYSGQGGGYTF	TGTGCCAGTACCTATTCCGGACAGGGCGGCGGCTACACCTTC
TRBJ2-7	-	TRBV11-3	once	CASSREQVVQYF	TGTGCCAGCAGTCGAGAACAGGTCGTCCAGTACTTC
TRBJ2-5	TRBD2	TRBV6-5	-	CASSFPTSGGQETQYF	TGTGCCAGCAGTTTCCCGACTAGCGGGGGCCAAGAGACCCAGTACTTC
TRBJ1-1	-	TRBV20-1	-	CSARLAEAAFF	TGCAGTGCTAGACTTGCCGAGGCAGCTTTCTTT
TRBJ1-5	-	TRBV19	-	CASSIPGVDQPQHF	TGTGCCAGTAGTATCCCAGGGGTGGATCAGCCCCAGCATTTT
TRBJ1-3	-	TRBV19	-	CASSMRGGLTSGNTIYF	TGTGCCAGTAGTATGAGGGGGGGCCTTACTTCTGGAAACACCATATATTTT
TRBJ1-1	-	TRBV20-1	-	CSSRLNTEAFF	TGCAGTTCGAGATTGAACACTGAAGCTTTCTTT
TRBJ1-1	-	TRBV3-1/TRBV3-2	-	CASSQVGGVQAFF	TGTGCCAGCAGCCAAGTGGGGGGAGTTCAAGCTTTCTTT
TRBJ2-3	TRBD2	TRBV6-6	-	CASSPGRRGIDTQYF	TGTGCCAGCAGTCCTGGACGGCGGGGGATAGATACGCAGTATTTT
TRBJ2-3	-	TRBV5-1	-	CASSLAASIGPDTQYF	TGCGCCAGCAGCTTGGCAGCTAGCATCGGCCCAGATACGCAGTATTTT
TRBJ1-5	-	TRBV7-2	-	CASSWGAGNQPQHF	TGTGCCAGCAGCTGGGGCGCTGGCAATCAGCCCCAGCATTTT
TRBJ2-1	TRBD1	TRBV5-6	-	CASSLVTGSLSSYNEQFF	TGTGCCAGCAGCTTGGTGACAGGGTCCCTCAGCTCCTACAATGAGCAGTTCTTC
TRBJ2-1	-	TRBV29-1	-	CSVDTPWQNNHEQFF	TGCAGCGTTGATACCCCGTGGCAGAACAACCATGAGCAGTTCTTC
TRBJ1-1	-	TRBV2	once	CASSRVLMNTEAFF	TGTGCCAGCAGCAGGGTTCTCATGAACACTGAAGCTTTCTTT
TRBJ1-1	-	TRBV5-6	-	CASSLVVMNTEAFF	TGTGCCAGCAGCTTGGTAGTTATGAACACTGAAGCTTTCTTT
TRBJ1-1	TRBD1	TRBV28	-	CASSLSGTGMFTAFF	TGTGCCAGCAGTTTGTCCGGGACAGGGATGTTCACAGCTTTCTTT
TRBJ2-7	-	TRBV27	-	CASSKDIVGYEQYF	TGTGCCAGCAGCAAGGACATCGTTGGCTACGAGCAGTACTTC
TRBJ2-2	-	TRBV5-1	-	CASSFTGTNTGELFF	TGCGCCAGCAGCTTTACCGGGACTAACACCGGGGAGCTGTTTTTT
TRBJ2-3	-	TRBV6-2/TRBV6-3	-	CASSDQGTLTDTQYF	TGTGCCAGCAGTGATCAGGGAACTCTCACAGATACGCAGTATTTT
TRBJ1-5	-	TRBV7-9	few	CASSADSYSNQPQHF	TGTGCCAGCAGCGCGGACAGCTATAGCAATCAGCCCCAGCATTTT
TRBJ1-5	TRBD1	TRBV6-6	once	CASSPARQGIYSNQPQHF	TGTGCCAGCAGTCCTGCTCGACAGGGAATCTATAGCAATCAGCCCCAGCATTTT
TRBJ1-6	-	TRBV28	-	CASRYSLQGSSYNSPLHF	TGTGCCAGCAGATATTCTTTGCAGGGGAGCTCCTATAATTCACCCCTCCACTTT
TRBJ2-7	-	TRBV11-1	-	CASRSGGYEQYF	TGTGCCAGCAGGTCAGGGGGGTACGAGCAGTACTTC
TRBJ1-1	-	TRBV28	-	CASSLTQANTEAFF	TGTGCCAGCAGTTTAACCCAGGCAAACACTGAAGCTTTCTTT
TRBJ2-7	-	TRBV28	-	CASSKRWRFEQYF	TGTGCCAGCAGTAAGAGGTGGAGATTCGAGCAGTACTTC
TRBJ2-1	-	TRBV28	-	CASSPPRGYVGDEQFF	TGTGCCAGCAGTCCCCCCCGAGGATATGTCGGCGATGAGCAGTTCTTC
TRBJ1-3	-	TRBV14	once	CASSQVRGTGNTIYF	TGTGCCAGCAGCCAAGTTAGGGGCACTGGAAACACCATATATTTT
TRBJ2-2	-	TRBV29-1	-	CSVDKNTGELFF	TGCAGCGTTGACAAGAACACCGGGGAGCTGTTTTTT
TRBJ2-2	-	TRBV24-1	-	CATSSVGTGELFF	TGTGCCACCTCTAGCGTAGGCACCGGGGAGCTGTTTTTT
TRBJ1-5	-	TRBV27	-	CASSFSSNQPQHF	TGTGCCAGCAGTTTTAGTAGCAATCAGCCCCAGCATTTT
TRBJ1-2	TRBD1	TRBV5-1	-	CASSLTGQGYVKDGYTF	TGCGCCAGCAGCCTAACGGGACAGGGATACGTTAAAGATGGCTACACCTTC
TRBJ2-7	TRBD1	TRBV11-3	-	CASSLGGQGTYEQYF	TGTGCCAGCAGCTTAGGGGGACAGGGAACCTACGAGCAGTACTTC
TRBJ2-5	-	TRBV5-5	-	CASSLSGPGDTQYF	TGTGCCAGCAGCTTGTCGGGGCCGGGGGATACCCAGTACTTC
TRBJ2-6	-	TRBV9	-	CASSVAQGPGANVLTF	TGTGCCAGCAGCGTAGCTCAGGGCCCTGGGGCCAACGTCCTGACTTTC
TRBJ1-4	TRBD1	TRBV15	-	CATSSKLDRVNEKLFF	TGTGCCACCAGCAGTAAATTGGACAGGGTTAATGAAAAACTGTTTTTT
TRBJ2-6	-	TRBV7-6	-	CASSSRSKPGANVLTF	TGTGCCAGCAGCTCCAGGTCCAAGCCGGGGGCCAACGTCCTGACTTTC